Sequencing of this TCR beta chain was carried out in a study of shared clonotypes between healthy human individuals. Assay used: immunoSEQ multiplex PCR; TCRdb lists only in-frame clones, some missing. This table holds over a million clones, approximately 80% found once. This clone was detected once. The specimen was memory CD4+ T cells from PBMCs. Sample subset: CD45RA-negative fraction. This TCR was sampled from a young man in good health. Some clones in this sample may be carry-over from other donors' samples.

CDR3 DNA sequence: TGTGCCAGCAGCTCCAAGGGAGGTGGAAACACCATATATTTT. It encodes CASSSKGGGNTIYF. The genes are TRBV9 and TRBJ1-3; D remains unclear. Germline V gene data show CDR1 as SGDLS and CDR2 as YYNGEE. V dropped 4 bases and J dropped 3 bases, with 11 bases sitting between them. The CDR3 extends over 14 amino acids.